This T cell receptor (beta chain) was profiled in a study of cytomegalovirus exposure and HLA in healthy donors. Study-level points and caveats: Donor immune exposure was known only as CMV serostatus.

Germline V gene data show CDR1 as MDHEN and CDR2 as SYDVKM. CDR3 length: 15 residues. V shed 5 bases, J shed 5 bases, and the junction held 9 bases outside the gene matches. The PCR used 60 Vbeta and 13 Jbeta primers. The data were produced by immunoSEQ multiplex PCR, yet TCRdb's version contains in-frame clones alone and is incomplete. The sample yields roughly 260,000 clones, roughly 86% seen once. Notes on this clone: Antigen: not known.

The sequence was obtained from a woman aged 35 to 49 in good health and CMV-seropositive. V is TRBV28 and J is TRBJ2-7, with 10 nucleotides matching TRBD2. The source material was PBMCs. The CDR3 protein is CASSIPSGRGNEQYF. In nucleotides, the CDR3 is TGTGCCAGCAGTATCCCTAGCGGGAGAGGAAACGAGCAGTACTTC. The full variable domain, completed using reference TRBV28 and TRBJ2-7, is DVKVTQSSRYLVKRTGEKVFLECVQDMDHENMFWYRQDPGLGLRLIYFSYDVKMKEKGDIPEGYSVSREKKERFSLILESASTNQTSMYLCASSIPSGRGNEQYFGPGTRLTVT.